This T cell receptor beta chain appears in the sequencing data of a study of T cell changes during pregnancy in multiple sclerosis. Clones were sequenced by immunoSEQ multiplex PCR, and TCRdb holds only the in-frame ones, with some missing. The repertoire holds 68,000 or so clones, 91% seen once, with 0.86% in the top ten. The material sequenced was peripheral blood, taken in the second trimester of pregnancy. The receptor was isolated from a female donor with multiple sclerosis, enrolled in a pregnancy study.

This CDR3 reads CASSHGQDQPQHF. As DNA, the CDR3 is TGTGCCAGCTCTCACGGACAGGATCAGCCCCAGCATTTT. The V call is TRBV18, the J call TRBJ1-5; TRBD1 agrees at 7 bases. Germline V lookup: CDR1 KGHSH, CDR2 LQKENI. This CDR3 contains 13 residues. V lost 6 bases to trimming and J lost 5 bases; unmatched junction nucleotides: 4.